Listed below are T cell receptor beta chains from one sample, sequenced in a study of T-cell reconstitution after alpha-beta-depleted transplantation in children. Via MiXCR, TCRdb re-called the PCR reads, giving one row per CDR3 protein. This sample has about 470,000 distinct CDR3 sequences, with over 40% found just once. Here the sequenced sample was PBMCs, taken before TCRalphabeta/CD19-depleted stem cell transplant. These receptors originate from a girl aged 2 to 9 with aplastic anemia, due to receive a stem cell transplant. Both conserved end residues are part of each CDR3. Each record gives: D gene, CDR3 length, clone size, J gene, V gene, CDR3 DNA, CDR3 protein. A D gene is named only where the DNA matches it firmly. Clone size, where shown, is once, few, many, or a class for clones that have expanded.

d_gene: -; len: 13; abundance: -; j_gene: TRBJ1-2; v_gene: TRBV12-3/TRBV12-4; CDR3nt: TGTGCCAGCACCCAGCATCAGGCAGGGTCCTACACCTTC; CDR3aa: CASTQHQAGSYTF
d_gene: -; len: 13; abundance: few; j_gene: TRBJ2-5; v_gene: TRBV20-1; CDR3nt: TGCAGTGCTCGATTTATTGAGGCGGAGACCCAGTACTTC; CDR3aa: CSARFIEAETQYF
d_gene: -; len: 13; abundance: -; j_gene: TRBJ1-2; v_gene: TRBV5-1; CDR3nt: TGCGCCAGCAGCTCAAAGACAAATCGTGGCTACACTTTC; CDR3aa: CASSSKTNRGYTF
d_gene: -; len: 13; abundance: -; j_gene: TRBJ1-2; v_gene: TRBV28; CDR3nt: TGTGCCAGCAGTTTATCGTCTGCATCCGGCTACACCTTC; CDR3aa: CASSLSSASGYTF
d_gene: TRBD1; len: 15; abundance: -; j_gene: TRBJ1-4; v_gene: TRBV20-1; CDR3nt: TGCAGTGCAAAAGACAGGGGCGCAACTAATGAAAAACTGTTTTTT; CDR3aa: CSAKDRGATNEKLFF
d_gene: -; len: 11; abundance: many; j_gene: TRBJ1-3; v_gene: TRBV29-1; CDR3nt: TGCAGCGTTGAGCTGGGGGACACCATATATTTT; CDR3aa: CSVELGDTIYF
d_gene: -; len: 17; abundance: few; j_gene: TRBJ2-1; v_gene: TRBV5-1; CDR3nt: TGCGCCAGCAGCTTGTTAGTTAGCGGAAGCTCCTACAATGAGCAGTTCTTC; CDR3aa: CASSLLVSGSSYNEQFF
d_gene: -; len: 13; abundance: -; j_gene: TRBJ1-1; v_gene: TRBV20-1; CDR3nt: TGCAGTGCTATGCAACAGGGATCAATTGAAGCTTTCTTT; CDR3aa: CSAMQQGSIEAFF
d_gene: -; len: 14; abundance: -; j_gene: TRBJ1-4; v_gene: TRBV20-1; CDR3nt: TGCAGTGTCCCTCCACCGGGACGGAATGAAAAACTGTTTTTT; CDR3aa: CSVPPPGRNEKLFF
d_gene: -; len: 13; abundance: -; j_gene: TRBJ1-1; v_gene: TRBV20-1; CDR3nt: TGCAGTGCTAGAGATCCGGCAGTGAACCAGGCTTTCTTT; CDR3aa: CSARDPAVNQAFF
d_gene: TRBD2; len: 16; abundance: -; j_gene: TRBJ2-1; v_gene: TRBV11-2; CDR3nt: TGTGCCAGCAGCTCGTATGCGGGACTAGGTTTGAATGAGCAGTTCTTC; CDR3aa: CASSSYAGLGLNEQFF
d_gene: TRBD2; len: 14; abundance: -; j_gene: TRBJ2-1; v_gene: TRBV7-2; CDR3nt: TGTGCCAGCAGCTTATGGACTAGCGGGAGTGAGCAGTTCTTC; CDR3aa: CASSLWTSGSEQFF
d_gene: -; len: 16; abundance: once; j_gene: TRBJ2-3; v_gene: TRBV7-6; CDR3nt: TGTGCCAGCAGCTTAGGGGTGGTCCCTAGCACAGATACGCAGTATTTT; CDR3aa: CASSLGVVPSTDTQYF
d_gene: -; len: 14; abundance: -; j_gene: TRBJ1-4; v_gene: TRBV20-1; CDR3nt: TGCAGTGCTAGACCCGGGACGCGGAGTGAAAAACTGTTTTTT; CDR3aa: CSARPGTRSEKLFF
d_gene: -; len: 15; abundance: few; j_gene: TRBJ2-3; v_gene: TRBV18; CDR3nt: TGTGCCAGCTCACCACAGGGGAAGGGGACAGATACGCAGTATTTT; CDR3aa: CASSPQGKGTDTQYF
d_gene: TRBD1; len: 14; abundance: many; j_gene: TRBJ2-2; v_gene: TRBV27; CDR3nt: TGTGCCAGCAGGCGGACAGGGGGCACCGGGGAGCTGTTTTTT; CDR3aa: CASRRTGGTGELFF
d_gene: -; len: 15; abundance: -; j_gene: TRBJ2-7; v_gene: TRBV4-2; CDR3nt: TGTGCCAGCAGCCGCCGTGCGGGCCGCGGCCGCGAGCAGTACTTC; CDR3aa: CASSRRAGRGREQYF
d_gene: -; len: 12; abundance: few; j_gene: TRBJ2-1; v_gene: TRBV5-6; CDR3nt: TGTGCCAGCAGCCCCGAAGCAGGTGAGCAGTTCTTC; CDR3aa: CASSPEAGEQFF
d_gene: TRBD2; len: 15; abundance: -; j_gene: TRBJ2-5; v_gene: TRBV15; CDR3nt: TGTGCCACCAGCAGAGTTCCGGGACTAGAAGAGACCCAGTACTTC; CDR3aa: CATSRVPGLEETQYF
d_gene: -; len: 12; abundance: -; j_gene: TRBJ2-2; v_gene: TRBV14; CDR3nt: TGTGCCAGCAGCCATGGATTCGGGGAGCTGTTTTTT; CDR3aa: CASSHGFGELFF
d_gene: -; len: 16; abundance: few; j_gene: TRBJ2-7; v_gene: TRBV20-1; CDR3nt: TGCAGTGCAACCGGGACACTGATAGATAAAAACTACGAGCAGTACTTC; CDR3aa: CSATGTLIDKNYEQYF